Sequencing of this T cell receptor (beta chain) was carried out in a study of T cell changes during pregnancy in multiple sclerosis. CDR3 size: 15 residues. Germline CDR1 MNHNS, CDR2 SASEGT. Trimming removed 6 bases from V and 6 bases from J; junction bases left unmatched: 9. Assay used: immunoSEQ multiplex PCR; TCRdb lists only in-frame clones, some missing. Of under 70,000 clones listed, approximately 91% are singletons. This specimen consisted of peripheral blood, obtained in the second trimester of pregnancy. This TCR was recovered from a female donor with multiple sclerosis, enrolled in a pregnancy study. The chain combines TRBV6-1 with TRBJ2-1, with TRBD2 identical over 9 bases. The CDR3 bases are TGTGCCAGCAGCCTGCGGCGGGGGGGCTTCAATGAGCAGTTCTTC. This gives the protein CASSLRRGGFNEQFF.